Listed below are T cell receptor beta chains from one sample, sequenced in a study of OX40 agonist ivuxolimab in advanced cancers. The method was immunoSEQ multiplex PCR; TCRdb's version includes in-frame clones alone and lacks a portion of them. The data show around 39,000 clones, roughly 86% seen once. The sequenced sample was CD4+ or CD8+ T cells sorted from blood, obtained in a trial of the OX40 agonist ivuxolimab. These receptors came from an adult with an advanced solid tumor such as melanoma, head and neck, liver or kidney cancer. CDR3s include the opening cysteine and the closing phenylalanine or tryptophan. The D gene is left open where the match is weak. A clone size is listed for some rows: how often the clone was seen (once, few, many), or a class if it is expanded.

d_call | j_call | v_call | clone_size | cdr3_aa | cdr3_nt
NA | TRBJ1-5 | TRBV30 | NA | CAWSKGSRSDQPQHF | TGTGCCTGGAGCAAAGGGTCAAGGTCTGATCAGCCCCAGCATTTT
TRBD2 | TRBJ2-7 | TRBV28 | NA | CASRSGGRSDEQYF | TGTGCCAGCAGATCCGGCGGGAGGTCAGACGAGCAGTACTTC
NA | TRBJ2-2 | TRBV4-2 | NA | CASSLGRVQVTGELFF | TGTGCCAGCAGCCTAGGCAGGGTTCAGGTCACCGGGGAGCTGTTTTTT
NA | TRBJ1-1 | TRBV13 | NA | CASSPLGRLQAFF | TGTGCCAGCAGCCCCCTGGGGCGCCTGCAGGCTTTCTTT
NA | TRBJ2-1 | TRBV10-2 | few | CASSQTPWDEQFF | TGCGCCAGCTCCCAGACTCCCTGGGATGAGCAGTTCTTC
TRBD1 | TRBJ1-5 | TRBV6-1 | NA | CASAPGQERQPQHF | TGTGCCAGCGCTCCGGGACAGGAACGTCAGCCCCAGCATTTT
NA | TRBJ2-5 | TRBV7-7 | NA | CASSQDSFTETQYF | TGTGCTAGCAGTCAGGACAGTTTTACAGAGACCCAGTACTTC
NA | TRBJ2-3 | TRBV11-2 | NA | CASSLDSRPHGTQYF | TGTGCCAGCAGCTTAGATTCGAGGCCACATGGTACGCAGTATTTT
NA | TRBJ2-3 | TRBV15 | once | CATSRERGESSDTQYF | TGTGCCACCAGCAGAGAAAGAGGCGAGAGCTCAGATACGCAGTATTTT
NA | TRBJ2-5 | TRBV6-5 | NA | CASSYSRRGETQYF | TGTGCCAGCAGTTACTCCCGGAGGGGTGAGACCCAGTACTTC
TRBD1 | TRBJ2-2 | TRBV30 | NA | CAWSVKGAITGELFF | TGTGCCTGGAGTGTAAAGGGGGCGATCACCGGGGAGCTGTTTTTT
TRBD1 | TRBJ2-1 | TRBV2 | NA | CASLGQGKSSYNEQFF | TGTGCCAGCCTGGGACAGGGGAAGTCATCCTACAATGAGCAGTTCTTC
NA | TRBJ2-2 | TRBV2 | NA | CASRISVGGELFF | TGTGCCAGCAGGATCTCTGTTGGCGGGGAGCTGTTTTTT
NA | TRBJ2-7 | TRBV5-4 | NA | CASSLRQGYEQYF | TGTGCCAGCAGCTTGCGGCAGGGATACGAGCAGTACTTC
NA | TRBJ2-7 | TRBV20-1 | NA | CSFRPSGEQYF | TGCAGCTTTCGACCCTCGGGCGAGCAGTACTTC
NA | TRBJ1-1 | TRBV27 | once | CASSRWVDTEAFF | TGTGCCAGCAGCCGATGGGTGGACACTGAAGCTTTCTTT
NA | TRBJ2-1 | TRBV7-2 | NA | CASRGTSNEQFF | TGTGCCAGCAGGGGGACTTCGAATGAGCAGTTCTTC
NA | TRBJ2-3 | TRBV29-1 | NA | CSVEGGASGHRDTQYF | TGCAGCGTTGAGGGGGGTGCCAGCGGTCATCGGGATACGCAGTATTTT
NA | TRBJ2-6 | TRBV27 | NA | CASAQLISGANVLTF | TGTGCCTCGGCGCAGCTAATCTCTGGGGCCAACGTCCTGACTTTC
NA | TRBJ2-7 | TRBV5-1 | NA | CASSLVGYEQYF | TGCGCCAGCAGCTTGGTGGGCTACGAGCAGTACTTC
NA | TRBJ1-2 | TRBV29-1 | NA | CSVDPGSGNYGYTF | TGCAGCGTTGACCCAGGGTCCGGAAACTATGGCTACACCTTC
NA | TRBJ2-6 | TRBV28 | NA | CATQRGLNSGANVLTF | TGTGCCACCCAACGGGGCCTAAACTCTGGGGCCAACGTCCTGACTTTC
NA | TRBJ1-1 | TRBV9 | NA | CASSVVGGGHPTEAFF | TGTGCCAGCAGCGTAGTAGGTGGGGGGCACCCGACTGAAGCTTTCTTT
NA | TRBJ2-7 | TRBV6-5 | NA | CASSGSPYEQYF | TGTGCCAGCTCGGGGTCTCCCTACGAGCAGTACTTC
NA | TRBJ2-7 | TRBV2 | NA | CASRPGTKKIYEQYF | TGTGCCAGCAGACCCGGGACCAAAAAGATCTACGAGCAGTACTTC
TRBD2 | TRBJ2-1 | TRBV28 | NA | CASSRSGRAHEQFF | TGTGCCAGCAGCCGGAGCGGGAGGGCCCATGAGCAGTTCTTC
NA | TRBJ2-7 | TRBV28 | few | CASSGAPPNYEQYF | TGTGCCAGCAGTGGGGCCCCCCCCAACTACGAGCAGTACTTC
TRBD1 | TRBJ1-2 | TRBV28 | NA | CASRSRGRLSYGYTF | TGTGCCAGCAGATCCAGGGGGCGCCTTTCCTATGGCTACACCTTC
TRBD1 | TRBJ1-6 | TRBV5-4 | once | CASSPGQGANSPLHF | TGTGCCAGCAGTCCCGGACAGGGGGCAAATTCACCCCTCCACTTT
TRBD2 | TRBJ2-1 | TRBV18 | NA | CASSATSGGGNEQFF | TGTGCCAGCTCAGCGACTAGCGGGGGAGGGAATGAGCAGTTCTTC
NA | TRBJ2-5 | TRBV30 | NA | CAKGPPSKPETQYF | TGTGCCAAAGGACCCCCCAGTAAGCCCGAGACCCAGTACTTC
TRBD2 | TRBJ2-5 | TRBV28 | NA | CASRPGGLYQETQYF | TGTGCCAGCAGGCCGGGGGGTCTGTACCAAGAGACCCAGTACTTC
TRBD2 | TRBJ2-1 | TRBV7-9 | once | CASSLALTSGRAKGNEQFF | TGTGCCAGCAGCTTAGCGTTGACTAGCGGGAGGGCCAAGGGGAATGAGCAGTTCTTC
NA | TRBJ2-1 | TRBV28 | NA | CASSTLQGKTQYNEQFF | TGTGCCAGCAGTACCCTCCAGGGTAAGACTCAATACAATGAGCAGTTCTTC
NA | TRBJ2-2 | TRBV7-3 | NA | CASSLTGRQTLNTGELFF | TGTGCCAGCAGCTTAACTGGGCGGCAGACATTGAACACCGGGGAGCTGTTTTTT
NA | TRBJ2-2 | TRBV5-1 | NA | CASRLLGGTGELFF | TGCGCCAGCAGGCTGCTAGGAGGCACCGGGGAGCTGTTTTTT
NA | TRBJ2-2 | TRBV12-5 | NA | CASGPGTTGELFF | TGTGCTAGTGGTCCGGGGACTACCGGGGAGCTGTTTTTT
TRBD2 | TRBJ2-1 | TRBV5-6 | NA | CASSLLGGTRTYNEQFF | TGTGCCAGCAGCTTGCTGGGCGGGACTAGAACATACAATGAGCAGTTCTTC
TRBD2 | TRBJ2-5 | TRBV27 | NA | CASSYVRGVGETQYF | TGTGCCAGCAGTTACGTACGGGGGGTAGGGGAGACCCAGTACTTC
NA | TRBJ1-2 | TRBV29-1 | NA | CSVAKDQSSGYTF | TGCAGCGTTGCTAAGGACCAGTCGTCTGGCTACACCTTC
TRBD1 | TRBJ2-7 | TRBV5-5 | NA | CASSPGTGEIYEQYF | TGTGCCAGCAGCCCTGGGACAGGGGAAATCTACGAGCAGTACTTC
TRBD2 | TRBJ2-7 | TRBV9 | NA | CASSPGTSGSSDREQYF | TGTGCCAGCAGCCCCGGGACTAGCGGGAGTTCTGATCGCGAGCAGTACTTC
NA | TRBJ2-1 | TRBV19 | NA | CASSIDRGHYNEQFF | TGTGCCAGTAGTATAGATAGGGGCCATTACAATGAGCAGTTCTTC
NA | TRBJ1-1 | TRBV7-3 | once | CASSLTTGNTEAFF | TGTGCCAGCAGCTTAACGACGGGAAACACTGAAGCTTTCTTT
TRBD2 | TRBJ2-7 | TRBV10-3 | NA | CAIGVAGGPGEQYF | TGTGCCATCGGAGTAGCGGGAGGGCCGGGCGAGCAGTACTTC
NA | TRBJ2-1 | TRBV20-1 | NA | CSAVSWEQFF | TGCAGTGCCGTTTCGTGGGAGCAGTTCTTC